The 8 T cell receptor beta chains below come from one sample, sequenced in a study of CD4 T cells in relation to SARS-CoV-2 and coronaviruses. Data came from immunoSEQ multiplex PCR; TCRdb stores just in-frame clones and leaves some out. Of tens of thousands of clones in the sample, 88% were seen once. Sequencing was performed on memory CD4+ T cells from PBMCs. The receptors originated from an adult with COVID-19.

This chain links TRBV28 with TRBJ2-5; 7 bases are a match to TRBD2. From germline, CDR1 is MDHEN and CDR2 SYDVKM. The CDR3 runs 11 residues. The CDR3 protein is CAIGPGGTQYF. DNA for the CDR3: TGTGCTATAGGACCGGGAGGGACCCAGTACTTC.

CDR3 DNA: TGTGCCAGCAGCCCCACCCCTGGGACCACAGATACGCAGTATTTT. This codes for CASSPTPGTTDTQYF. The chain recombines TRBV7-3 with TRBJ2-3; TRBD1 or TRBD2 may be the D gene (5 bases each). The CDR3 length is 15 residues. The germline V gene encodes CDR1 SGHTA and CDR2 FQGTGA. V gave up 5 bases and J gave up 2 bases, with 14 bases separating them.

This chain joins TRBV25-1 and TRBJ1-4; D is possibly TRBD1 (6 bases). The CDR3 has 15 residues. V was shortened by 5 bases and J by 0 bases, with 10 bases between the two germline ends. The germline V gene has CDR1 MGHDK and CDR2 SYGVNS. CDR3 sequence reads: CASSRQEATNEKLFF. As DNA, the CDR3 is TGTGCCAGCAGTAGACAGGAAGCAACTAATGAAAAACTGTTTTTT.

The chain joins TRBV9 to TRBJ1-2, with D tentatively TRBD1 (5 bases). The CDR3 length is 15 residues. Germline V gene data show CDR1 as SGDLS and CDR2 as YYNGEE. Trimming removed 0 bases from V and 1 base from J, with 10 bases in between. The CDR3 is CASSVGGRGNYGYTF. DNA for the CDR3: TGTGCCAGCAGCGTAGGGGGGAGAGGTAACTATGGCTACACCTTC.

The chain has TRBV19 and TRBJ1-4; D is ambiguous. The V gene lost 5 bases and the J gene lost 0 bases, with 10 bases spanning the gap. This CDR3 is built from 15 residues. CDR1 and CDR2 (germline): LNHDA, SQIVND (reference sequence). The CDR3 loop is CASSSLPPTNEKLFF. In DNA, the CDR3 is TGTGCCAGTAGTTCCTTGCCCCCAACTAATGAAAAACTGTTTTTT.

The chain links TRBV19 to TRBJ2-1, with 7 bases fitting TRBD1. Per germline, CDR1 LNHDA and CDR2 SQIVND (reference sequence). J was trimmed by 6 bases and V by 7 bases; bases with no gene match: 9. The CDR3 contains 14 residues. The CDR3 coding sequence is TGTGCCAGTATGAGGAGCGACAGGGTCAATGAGCAGTTCTTC. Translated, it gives CASMRSDRVNEQFF.

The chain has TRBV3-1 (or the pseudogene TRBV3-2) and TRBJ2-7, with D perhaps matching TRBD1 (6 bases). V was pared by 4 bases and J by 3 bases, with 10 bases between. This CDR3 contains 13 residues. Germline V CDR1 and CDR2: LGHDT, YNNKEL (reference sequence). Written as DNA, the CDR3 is TGTGCCAGCAGCCCGACAGGCGACTACGAGCAGTACTTC. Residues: CASSPTGDYEQYF.

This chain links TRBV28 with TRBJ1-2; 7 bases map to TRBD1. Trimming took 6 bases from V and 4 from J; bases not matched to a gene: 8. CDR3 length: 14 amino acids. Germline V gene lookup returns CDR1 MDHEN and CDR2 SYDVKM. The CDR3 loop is CASSQADRAYGYTF. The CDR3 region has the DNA TGTGCCAGCAGCCAAGCCGACAGGGCCTATGGCTACACCTTC.